A selection of T cell receptor beta chains follows, all from one sample in a study of early T cells in non-severe SARS-CoV-2 infection. TCRdb independently ran MiXCR on the 5' RACE reads; one entry per CDR3 protein. The sample includes more than 55,000 distinct CDR3 sequences, just under 9% of them seen just once. The material sequenced was whole blood. All receptors derive from an adult who was a healthcare worker with PCR-confirmed SARS-CoV-2 infection or an uninfected control (not recorded which). Each CDR3 is given with its conserved first and last residue. Fields, in order: J gene, V gene, clone size, D gene, CDR3 protein, CDR3 DNA. A D gene is named only where the DNA matches it firmly. Clone size appears in some rows only: once, few, many, or a class for an expanded clone.

>TRBJ2-7|TRBV14|NA|NA
CASSHSGWPQAYEQYF
TGTGCCAGCAGCCACTCCGGTTGGCCACAAGCCTACGAGCAGTACTTC
>TRBJ2-1|TRBV10-2|few|NA
CASRGVYNEQFF
TGCGCCAGCAGAGGCGTCTACAATGAGCAGTTCTTC
>TRBJ2-3|TRBV27|NA|NA
CASRGAGSFTDTQYF
TGTGCCAGCAGGGGCGCGGGAAGCTTCACAGATACGCAGTATTTT
>TRBJ2-3|TRBV11-2|many|TRBD2
CASSSGRGGGGTDTQYF
TGTGCCAGCAGCTCCGGACGGGGGGGAGGGGGCACAGATACGCAGTATTTT
>TRBJ2-1|TRBV7-3|few|TRBD2
CASSLAPAGEGQFF
TGTGCCAGCAGCTTAGCTCCAGCGGGAGAGGGGCAGTTCTTC
>TRBJ1-5|TRBV20-1|many|TRBD1
CSAIRDSSNQPQHF
TGCAGTGCCATTCGGGACAGTAGCAATCAGCCCCAGCATTTT
>TRBJ2-3|TRBV7-2|NA|NA
CASSLGGGRITDTQYF
TGTGCCAGCAGTCTAGGGGGCGGGAGAATCACAGATACGCAGTATTTT
>TRBJ2-7|TRBV11-2|NA|TRBD1
CASRMGQGDDEQYF
TGTGCCAGCAGAATGGGACAGGGGGACGACGAGCAGTACTTC
>TRBJ1-4|TRBV7-2|many|NA
CASSPRTDSNEKLFF
TGTGCCAGCAGCCCCCGGACGGACAGTAATGAAAAACTGTTTTTT
>TRBJ1-2|TRBV30|few|NA
CAWSMGLGGYTF
TGTGCCTGGAGTATGGGACTCGGTGGCTACACCTTC
>TRBJ1-2|TRBV30|many|NA
CAWSFGLAYGYTF
TGTGCCTGGAGTTTCGGGCTCGCCTATGGCTACACCTTC
>TRBJ2-3|TRBV5-1|many|TRBD2
CASSDLLAGSTDTQYF
TGCGCCAGCAGCGACCTTCTAGCGGGCAGCACAGATACGCAGTATTTT
>TRBJ2-1|TRBV6-5|many|TRBD2
CASSYSTGGPREQFF
TGTGCCAGCAGTTACTCGACGGGAGGGCCTAGGGAGCAGTTCTTC
>TRBJ2-2|TRBV4-3|NA|NA
CASSPTGQSNTGELFF
TGCGCCAGCAGCCCTACCGGACAGTCGAACACCGGGGAGCTGTTTTTT
>TRBJ1-1|TRBV28|NA|NA
CASNTLRGAGTEAFF
TGTGCCAGCAACACTTTGCGGGGTGCCGGGACTGAAGCTTTCTTT
>TRBJ2-1|TRBV6-2/TRBV6-3|many|TRBD2
CASTLAGETEQFF
TGTGCCAGCACCCTAGCGGGAGAAACTGAGCAGTTCTTC
>TRBJ2-3|TRBV20-1|many|NA
CSASVGGSTDTQYF
TGCAGTGCTAGTGTAGGCGGGAGCACAGATACGCAGTATTTT
>TRBJ1-4|TRBV4-2|many|NA
CASSPRFDRNEKLFF
TGTGCCAGCAGCCCGAGATTTGATCGCAATGAAAAACTGTTTTTT
>TRBJ2-7|TRBV11-2|few|NA
CASSPRAALGEQYF
TGTGCCAGCAGCCCCCGGGCCGCCCTGGGGGAGCAGTACTTC
>TRBJ2-3|TRBV7-9|few|TRBD1
CASSQPPGQGPGDTQYF
TGTGCCAGCAGCCAACCCCCTGGACAGGGTCCGGGTGATACGCAGTATTTT
>TRBJ2-1|TRBV7-3|few|TRBD2
CASSLGLAGNNEQFF
TGTGCCAGCAGCTTGGGCCTAGCGGGAAACAATGAGCAGTTCTTC
>TRBJ2-7|TRBV3-1|many|NA
CASSPKERYSYEQYF
TGTGCCAGCAGCCCCAAAGAGAGGTACTCCTACGAGCAGTACTTC
>TRBJ1-1|TRBV27|NA|NA
CASSSQAGTEAFF
TGTGCCAGCAGTTCGCAGGCTGGGACTGAAGCTTTCTTT
>TRBJ2-1|TRBV28|many|NA
CASEPLPGEQFF
TGTGCCAGCGAACCCCTTCCGGGTGAGCAGTTCTTC
>TRBJ2-3|TRBV4-2|many|NA
CASSPGFFEPLATDTQYF
TGTGCCAGCAGCCCGGGATTTTTCGAGCCACTTGCCACAGATACGCAGTATTTT
>TRBJ2-1|TRBV20-1|many|TRBD2
CSALPLRERAYNEQFF
TGCAGTGCCCTCCCCCTGCGGGAGAGAGCCTACAATGAGCAGTTCTTC
>TRBJ2-2|TRBV4-2|many|NA
CASSQVYPRFAGELFF
TGTGCCAGCAGCCAAGTCTACCCGAGATTCGCCGGGGAGCTGTTTTTT
>TRBJ2-1|TRBV9|NA|NA
CASSLRPNEQFF
TGTGCCAGCAGCTTGAGACCCAATGAGCAGTTCTTC
>TRBJ2-1|TRBV3-1|many|NA
CASSQDLGRTEQFF
TGTGCCAGCAGCCAAGATCTGGGGCGAACTGAGCAGTTCTTC
>TRBJ2-1|TRBV20-1|few|TRBD2
CTAGGGEATEQFF
TGCACCGCGGGGGGAGGTGAAGCGACTGAGCAGTTCTTC
>TRBJ2-3|TRBV6-5|few|NA
CASSYSVGASSTDTQYF
TGTGCCAGCAGTTACTCAGTAGGCGCTTCTAGCACAGATACGCAGTATTTT
>TRBJ2-7|TRBV7-3|NA|TRBD1
CASSLRDRGTYEQYF
TGTGCCAGCAGCCTCCGGGACAGGGGCACCTACGAGCAGTACTTC
>TRBJ1-6|TRBV6-6|NA|NA
CASADSPLVLHF
TGTGCCAGCGCCGACAGCCCTTTAGTCCTCCACTTT
>TRBJ1-2|TRBV6-5|many|NA
CASSRQERGYGYTF
TGTGCCAGCAGCAGACAGGAGAGGGGGTATGGCTACACCTTC
>TRBJ2-5|TRBV9|many|NA
CASSVEVGYETQYF
TGTGCCAGCAGCGTAGAGGTAGGGTACGAGACCCAGTACTTC
>TRBJ2-1|TRBV3-1|many|TRBD2
CASSQTSGLYNEQFF
TGTGCCAGCAGTCAAACTAGCGGACTCTACAATGAGCAGTTCTTC
>TRBJ1-1|TRBV27|many|NA
CASSLWRGTEAFF
TGTGCCAGCAGTTTATGGAGGGGAACTGAAGCTTTCTTT
>TRBJ2-2|TRBV5-1|NA|TRBD1
CASKAGGITGELFF
TGCGCCAGCAAGGCAGGGGGCATCACCGGGGAGCTGTTTTTT
>TRBJ2-7|TRBV6-6|few|NA
CASTMGGEQYF
TGTGCCAGCACCATGGGGGGCGAGCAGTACTTC
>TRBJ2-7|TRBV29-1|NA|NA
CSVELDSAYEQYF
TGCAGCGTTGAATTGGACAGCGCCTACGAGCAGTACTTC
>TRBJ2-2|TRBV12-3/TRBV12-4|many|NA
CASSFGVNTGELFF
TGTGCCAGCAGTTTTGGGGTGAACACCGGGGAGCTGTTTTTT
>TRBJ1-2|TRBV7-2|few|NA
CASSRERGYTF
TGTGCCAGCAGCCGAGAAAGAGGCTACACCTTC
>TRBJ2-2|TRBV6-5|few|NA
CASSYKSPGELFF
TGTGCCAGCAGTTACAAGTCGCCCGGGGAGCTGTTTTTT
>TRBJ2-5|TRBV10-3|many|TRBD1
CAISETGTGGSETQYF
TGTGCCATCAGTGAGACTGGGACAGGGGGATCAGAGACCCAGTACTTC
>TRBJ2-3|TRBV29-1|few|NA
CSVRRPGADTQYF
TGCAGCGTCCGGAGGCCAGGGGCAGATACGCAGTATTTT
>TRBJ2-1|TRBV4-3|many|TRBD2
CASSQVNRAGGEQFF
TGCGCCAGCAGCCAAGTGAATCGAGCGGGAGGTGAGCAGTTCTTC
>TRBJ1-1|TRBV7-3|NA|NA
CASSSGPITEAFF
TGTGCCAGCAGCTCGGGACCGATCACTGAAGCTTTCTTT
>TRBJ2-7|TRBV28|few|TRBD1
CASGQVKYEQYF
TGTGCCAGCGGACAGGTAAAATACGAGCAGTACTTC
>TRBJ1-5|TRBV6-5|few|NA
CASGTSNQPQHF
TGTGCCAGCGGGACTTCCAATCAGCCCCAGCATTTT
>TRBJ1-1|TRBV5-1|many|NA
CASRQTSRENTEAFF
TGCGCCAGCAGACAGACGAGCAGGGAGAACACTGAAGCTTTCTTT
>TRBJ2-5|TRBV7-9|few|TRBD1
CASSSTGVKETQYF
TGTGCCAGCAGCTCCACAGGGGTCAAAGAGACCCAGTACTTC